The entry below describes one T cell receptor (beta chain). The antigen this receptor binds is unknown. It has no much larger one-base neighbor in the sample; base qualities were not kept. These data come from a study of T-cell reconstitution after alpha-beta-depleted transplantation in children listed by TCRdb under 2016. As for the study more broadly: T-cell immune reconstitution after TCRalphabeta/CD19-depleted allogeneic hematopoietic cell transplantation in children was quantitatively tracked in the study by means of TCR repertoire profiling.

Read against the paper, the sample's treatment or condition label means: allogeneic hematopoietic cell transplantation with graft depleted of TCRalphabeta T cells and CD19 B cells. Transplant recipients were children who received TCRalphabeta/CD19-depleted allogeneic hematopoietic cell grafts. To prepare the library, PCR was applied. Instrument on record: Illumina HiSeq 2500. Molecular barcoding was employed in the preparation of TCR libraries, with unique molecular identifiers being used to normalize TCRbeta repertoire quantification. The raw public reads went through TCRdb reprocessing: fastp at Q25, MiXCR clone calling, in-frame beta chains kept. Records with the same CDR3 protein are collapsed into one entry carrying the most frequent genes and DNA. The sample table contains fewer than 1 million distinct CDR3 sequences; only one count was recorded for approximately 15% of them. The ten largest clones take up approximately 4.5% of the sample.

Beyond this particular receptor, the publication reports: Over the following months the frequencies of hyperexpanded clones went down, and after one year T-cell counts and TCRbeta diversity were mostly credited to newly produced T cells. The apparently early recovery of alphabetaT-cell counts about two months after transplant reportedly depended on only several hundred rapidly expanded clones that came from non-depleted graft cells. In some patients, the high TCRbeta diversity seen at day 60 was put down to recipient T cells and intrathymic progenitors that had survived conditioning.

From the cysteine up to the phenylalanine, the CDR3 has a length of 16 residues. The entry retains the CDR3 DNA only, 48 bases that are in frame from base 1. As encoded in the germline V gene, CDR1 is SGHDT while CDR2 is YYEEEE. V and J are truncated by 3 bases and 5 bases respectively, leaving an intervening sequence of 19 bases. This TCR derives from a male patient under 18 who had a stem cell transplant for acute lymphoblastic leukemia, so the T cells may come from the graft donor. This specimen was PBMCs, mostly from graft donor cells, taken 360 days after TCRalphabeta/CD19-depleted stem cell transplant. Here the chain combines TRBV5-6 and TRBJ2-3; TRBD2 might be the D gene, on 5 matching bases. The DNA sequence reads TGTGCCAGCAGCTCTTTCGTCTATTGGGGAGAAGATACGCAGTATTTT. Translated, this is CASSSFVYWGEDTQYF.